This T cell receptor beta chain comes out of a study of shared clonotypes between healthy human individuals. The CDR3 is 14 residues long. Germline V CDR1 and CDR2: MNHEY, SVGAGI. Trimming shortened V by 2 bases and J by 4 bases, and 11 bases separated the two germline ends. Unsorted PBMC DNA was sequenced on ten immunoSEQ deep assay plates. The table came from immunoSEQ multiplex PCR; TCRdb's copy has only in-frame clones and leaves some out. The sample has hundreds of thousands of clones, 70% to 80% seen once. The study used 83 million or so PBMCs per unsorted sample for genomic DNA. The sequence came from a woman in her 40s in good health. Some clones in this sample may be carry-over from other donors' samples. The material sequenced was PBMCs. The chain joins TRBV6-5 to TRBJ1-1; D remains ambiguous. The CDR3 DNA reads TGTGCCAGCAGTTACGAGTATAGAGGCACTGAAGCTTTCTTT. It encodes CASSYEYRGTEAFF.